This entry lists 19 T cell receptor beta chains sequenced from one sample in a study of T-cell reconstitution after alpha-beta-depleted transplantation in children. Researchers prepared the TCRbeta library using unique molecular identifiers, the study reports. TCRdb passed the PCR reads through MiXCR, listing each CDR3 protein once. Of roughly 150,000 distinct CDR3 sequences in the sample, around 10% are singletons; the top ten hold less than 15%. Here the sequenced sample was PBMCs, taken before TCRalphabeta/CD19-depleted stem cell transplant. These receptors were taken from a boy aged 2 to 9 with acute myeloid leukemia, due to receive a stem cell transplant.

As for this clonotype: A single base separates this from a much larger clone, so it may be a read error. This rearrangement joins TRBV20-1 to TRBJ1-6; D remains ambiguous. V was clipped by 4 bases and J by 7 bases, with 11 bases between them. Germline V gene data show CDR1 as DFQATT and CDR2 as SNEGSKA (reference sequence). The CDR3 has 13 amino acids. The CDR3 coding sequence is TGCAGTGCTATCGTGGCCGAGAATTCACCCCTCCACTTT. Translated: CSAIVAENSPLHF.

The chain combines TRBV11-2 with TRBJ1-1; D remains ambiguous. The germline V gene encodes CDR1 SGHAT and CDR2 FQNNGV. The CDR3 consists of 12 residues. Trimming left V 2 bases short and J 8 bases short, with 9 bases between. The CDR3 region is CASSLLQAEAFF. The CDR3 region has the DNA TGTGCCAGCAGCTTACTTCAGGCCGAAGCTTTCTTT.

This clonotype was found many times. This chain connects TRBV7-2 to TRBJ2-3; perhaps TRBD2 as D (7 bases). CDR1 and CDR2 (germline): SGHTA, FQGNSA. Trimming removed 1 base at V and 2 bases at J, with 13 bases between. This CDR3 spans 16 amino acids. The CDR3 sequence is CASSLVAGAHTDTQYF. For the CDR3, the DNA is TGTGCCAGCAGCTTAGTTGCGGGGGCCCACACAGATACGCAGTATTTT.

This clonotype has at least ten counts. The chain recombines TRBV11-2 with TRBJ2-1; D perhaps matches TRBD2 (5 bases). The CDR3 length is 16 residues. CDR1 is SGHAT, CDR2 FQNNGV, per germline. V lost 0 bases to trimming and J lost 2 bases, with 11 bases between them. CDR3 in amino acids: CASSLEYGGTYNEQFF. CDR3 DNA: TGTGCCAGCAGCTTAGAGTACGGAGGTACCTACAATGAGCAGTTCTTC.

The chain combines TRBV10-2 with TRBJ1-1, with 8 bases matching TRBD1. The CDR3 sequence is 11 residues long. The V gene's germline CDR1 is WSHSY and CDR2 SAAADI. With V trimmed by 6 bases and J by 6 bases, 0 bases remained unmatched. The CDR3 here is CASRTGAEAFF. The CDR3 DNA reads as TGCGCCAGCAGGACAGGGGCTGAAGCTTTCTTT.

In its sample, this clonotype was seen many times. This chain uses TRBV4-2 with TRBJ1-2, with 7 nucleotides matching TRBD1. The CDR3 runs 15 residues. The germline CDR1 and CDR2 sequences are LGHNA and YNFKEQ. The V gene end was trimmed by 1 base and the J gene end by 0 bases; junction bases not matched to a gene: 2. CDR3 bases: TGTGCCAGCAGCCAAGGCCAGGGGGCTAACTATGGCTACACCTTC. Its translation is CASSQGQGANYGYTF.

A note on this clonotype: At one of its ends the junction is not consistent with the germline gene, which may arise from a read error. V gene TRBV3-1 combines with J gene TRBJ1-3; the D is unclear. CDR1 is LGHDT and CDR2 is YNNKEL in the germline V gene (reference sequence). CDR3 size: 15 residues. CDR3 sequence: CASSQSLSPGNTIYF. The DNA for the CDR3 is TGCGCCAGCAGCCAAAGTCTTTCCCCCGGAAACACCATATATTTT.

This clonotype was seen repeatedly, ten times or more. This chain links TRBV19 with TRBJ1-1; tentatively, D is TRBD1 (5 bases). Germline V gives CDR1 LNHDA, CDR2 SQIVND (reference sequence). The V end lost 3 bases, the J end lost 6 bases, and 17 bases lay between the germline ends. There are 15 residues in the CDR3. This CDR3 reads CASSMGVGFRPEAFF. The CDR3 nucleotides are TGTGCCAGTAGTATGGGGGTGGGGTTTCGGCCTGAAGCTTTCTTT.

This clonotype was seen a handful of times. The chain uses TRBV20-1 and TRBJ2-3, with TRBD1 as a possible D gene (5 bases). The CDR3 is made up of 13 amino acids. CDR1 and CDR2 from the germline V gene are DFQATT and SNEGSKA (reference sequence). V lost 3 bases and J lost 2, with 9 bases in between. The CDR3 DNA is TGCAGTGCTAGTGACAGCTACACAGATACGCAGTATTTT. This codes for CSASDSYTDTQYF.

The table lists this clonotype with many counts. Here the CDR3 DNA reads TGCGCCAGCAGCTCCGGGACAGGGATGACTGAAGCTTTCTTT. Its protein product is CASSSGTGMTEAFF. This chain uses TRBV5-1 with TRBJ1-1; the match to TRBD1 covers 9 bases. The CDR3 contains 14 residues. Germline V gene sequence: CDR1 SGHRS, CDR2 YFSETQ. V gave up 3 bases and J gave up 5 bases; unmatched junction bases: 5.

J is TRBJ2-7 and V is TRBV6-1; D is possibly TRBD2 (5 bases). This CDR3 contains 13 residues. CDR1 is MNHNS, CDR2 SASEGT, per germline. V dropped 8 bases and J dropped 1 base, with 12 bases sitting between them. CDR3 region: CASGPRGSYEQYV. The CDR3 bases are TGTGCCAGCGGCCCTCGGGGATCCTACGAGCAGTACGTC.

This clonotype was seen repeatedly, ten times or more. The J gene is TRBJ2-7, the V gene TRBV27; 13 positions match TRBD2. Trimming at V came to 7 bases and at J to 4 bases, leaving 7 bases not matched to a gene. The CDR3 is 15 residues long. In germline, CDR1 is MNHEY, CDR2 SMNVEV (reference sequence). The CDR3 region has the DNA TGTGCCAGCAAGGTACTAGCGGGAGGGATGTACGAGCAGTACTTC. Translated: CASKVLAGGMYEQYF.

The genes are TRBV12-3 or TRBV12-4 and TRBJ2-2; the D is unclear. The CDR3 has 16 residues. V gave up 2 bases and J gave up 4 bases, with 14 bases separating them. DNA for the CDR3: TGTGCCAGCAGTTTATTGGGGATGCTTTCCACCGGGGAGCTGTTTTTT. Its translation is CASSLLGMLSTGELFF.

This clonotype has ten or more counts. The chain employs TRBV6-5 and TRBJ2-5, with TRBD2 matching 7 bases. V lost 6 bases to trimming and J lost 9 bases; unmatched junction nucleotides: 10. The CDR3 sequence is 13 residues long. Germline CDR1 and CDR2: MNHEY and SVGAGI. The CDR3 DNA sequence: TGTGCCAGCAGAACCAGGGCGGGGGTGGCCCAGTACTTC. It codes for CASRTRAGVAQYF.

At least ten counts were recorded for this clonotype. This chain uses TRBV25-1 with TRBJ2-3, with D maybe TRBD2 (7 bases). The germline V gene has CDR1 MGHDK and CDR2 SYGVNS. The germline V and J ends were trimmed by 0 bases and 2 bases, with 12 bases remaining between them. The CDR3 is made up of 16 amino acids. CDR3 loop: CASSEYGGGLTDTQYF. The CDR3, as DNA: TGTGCCAGCAGTGAATATGGGGGGGGGCTCACAGATACGCAGTATTTT.

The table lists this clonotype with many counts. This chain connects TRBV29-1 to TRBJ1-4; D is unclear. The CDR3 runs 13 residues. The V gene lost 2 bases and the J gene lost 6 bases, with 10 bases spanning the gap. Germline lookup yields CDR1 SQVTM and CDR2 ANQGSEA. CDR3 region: CSVEWAEDEKLFF. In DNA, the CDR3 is TGCAGCGTTGAATGGGCAGAAGATGAAAAACTGTTTTTT.

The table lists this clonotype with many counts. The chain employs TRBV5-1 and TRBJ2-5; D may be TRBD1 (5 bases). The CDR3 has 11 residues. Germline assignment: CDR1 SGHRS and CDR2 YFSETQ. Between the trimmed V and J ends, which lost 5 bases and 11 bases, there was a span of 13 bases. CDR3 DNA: TGCGCCAGCAGGGGGCAGGAAAGTCAGTACTTC. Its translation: CASRGQESQYF. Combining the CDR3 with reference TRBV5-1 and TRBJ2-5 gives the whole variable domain KAGVTQTPRYLIKTRGQQVTLSCSPISGHRSVSWYQQTPGQGLQFLFEYFSETQRNKGNFPGRFSGRQFSNSRSEMNVSTLELGDSALYLCASRGQESQYFGPGTRLLVL.

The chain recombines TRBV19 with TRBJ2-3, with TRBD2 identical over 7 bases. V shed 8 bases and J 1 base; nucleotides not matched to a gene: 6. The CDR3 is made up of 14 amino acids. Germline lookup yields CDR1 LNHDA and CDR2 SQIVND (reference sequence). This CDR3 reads CASAEGRGTDTQYF. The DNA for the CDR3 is TGTGCCAGTGCGGAGGGGAGGGGCACAGATACGCAGTATTTT.

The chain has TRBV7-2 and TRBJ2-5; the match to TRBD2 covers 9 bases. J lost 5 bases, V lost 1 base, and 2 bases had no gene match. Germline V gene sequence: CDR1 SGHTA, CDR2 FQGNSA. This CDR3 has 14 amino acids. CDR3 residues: CASSLGGGVETQYF. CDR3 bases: TGTGCCAGCAGCTTAGGCGGGGGGGTGGAGACCCAGTACTTC.